The clone carrying this T cell receptor (beta chain) was counted ten times or more. Its specificity is unknown. The sample belongs to a study of T cells after yellow fever vaccination. Study-wide context: It was SMART-Seq v4 Ultra Low Input that prepared the fractions with low cell numbers.

General observations from the study: Booster samples showed a return of most primary-vaccination clones (almost 97% CD4, roughly 85% CD8). The study noted that FACS-sorted repertoires could contain abundant clonotypes contaminating from the bulk population. Peaking faster, on day 5 versus 15, the secondary response was nonetheless weaker.

TCRdb re-derived calls from the 5' RACE reads in MiXCR, one entry per CDR3 protein. The data show roughly 63,000 distinct CDR3 sequences, with around 7.4% seen just once and around 34% held by the top ten. V lost 3 bases and J lost 7; bases outside the gene matches: 7. CDR1 is SEHNR and CDR2 is FQNEAQ in the germline V gene (reference sequence). CDR3 length equals 14 residues. V and J are TRBV7-9 and TRBJ2-7, with 9 bases matching TRBD1. The TCR originated in a man aged 25 to 40 who received the YFV17D yellow fever vaccine. Sequenced material: CD8+ T cells sorted from PBMCs, taken 15 days after the yellow fever booster vaccination. The CDR3 protein is CASSLTGGRLEQYF. In DNA, the CDR3 is TGTGCCAGCAGCTTGACAGGGGGACGTCTGGAGCAGTACTTC.